One and the same sample provided the 30 T cell receptor beta chains below, sequenced in a study of blood T cell repertoires in COVID-19. Produced via immunoSEQ multiplex PCR; TCRdb's table is partial and in-frame only. The profile shows 57,000 or so clones, approximately 91% of them singletons. Specimen: peripheral blood. The origin of the receptors is a woman aged 50 to 60 with active or convalescent COVID-19.

CDR3 in amino acids: CASSLPRNQGLNTEAFF. In DNA form, the CDR3 reads TGTGCCAGCAGCTTACCCAGGAACCAGGGTCTCAACACTGAAGCTTTCTTT. This sequence joins TRBV11-2 and TRBJ1-1; weak D call: TRBD1 (5 bases). Per germline, CDR1 SGHAT and CDR2 FQNNGV. Trimming removed 2 bases at V and 2 bases at J, with 18 bases between. There are 17 residues in the CDR3.

This clone was found once. The rearrangement uses TRBV2 and TRBJ1-6; TRBD1 is a possible D gene (6 bases). Trimming stripped 5 bases from V and 1 base from J, with 12 bases between. Germline CDR1 SNHLY, CDR2 FYNNEI. The CDR3 sequence is 16 residues long. This CDR3 reads CASSLQGSSYNSPLHF. CDR3 DNA: TGTGCCAGCAGTCTTCAGGGGTCTTCCTATAATTCACCCCTCCACTTT.

V and J are TRBV7-8 and TRBJ2-3, with TRBD2 matching 9 bases. CDR1 SGHVS and CDR2 FQNEAQ come from the germline V gene. This CDR3 is 15 amino acids long. V lost 6 bases, J lost 2 bases, and 6 bases stayed unmatched. Here the CDR3 reads CASSISGRFTDTQYF. In DNA form, the CDR3 reads TGTGCCAGCAGTATAAGCGGGAGGTTCACAGATACGCAGTATTTT.

This chain joins TRBV2 and TRBJ2-5, with a tentative D call TRBD1 (6 bases). From germline, CDR1 is SNHLY and CDR2 FYNNEI. The CDR3 length is 14 residues. V was pared by 7 bases and J by 1 base, with 13 bases between. The CDR3 bases are TGTGCCAGCATCATCGACAGGCTCCAAGAGACCCAGTACTTC. Residues: CASIIDRLQETQYF.

V is TRBV10-1 and J is TRBJ2-1; tentative D call: TRBD1 (6 bases). V was pared by 5 bases and J by 2 bases, with 13 bases between. The CDR3 spans 15 residues. Germline V CDR1 and CDR2: WNHNN, SYGVQD (reference sequence). This CDR3 is CASSRDTLPYNEQFF. CDR3 bases: TGCGCCAGCAGTCGGGACACCCTGCCCTACAATGAGCAGTTCTTC.

This chain links TRBV9 with TRBJ2-1; TRBD1 is a possible D gene (6 bases). The CDR3 loop spans 15 amino acids. Trimming cost V 0 bases and J 3 bases, with 10 bases left between them. Germline V CDR1 and CDR2: SGDLS, YYNGEE. This CDR3 reads CASSVAGTYYNEQFF. CDR3 nucleotides: TGTGCCAGCAGCGTAGCTGGGACATACTACAATGAGCAGTTCTTC.

The gene calls are TRBV27 and TRBJ1-2; maybe TRBD1 (5 bases). CDR1 MNHEY and CDR2 SMNVEV come from the germline V gene (reference sequence). The V gene lost 2 bases and the J gene lost 4 bases, with 11 bases spanning the gap. The CDR3 has 14 amino acids. The CDR3 DNA follows: TGTGCCAGCAGTTTAAGTCAGGGCAGCTATGGCTACACCTTC. Encoded protein: CASSLSQGSYGYTF.

This clone was picked up a small number of times. The chain recombines TRBV3-1 (or the pseudogene TRBV3-2) with TRBJ2-1; 8 bases are a match to TRBD2. The germline V gene encodes CDR1 LGHDT and CDR2 YNNKEL (reference sequence). Trimming at V came to 8 bases and at J to 6 bases, leaving 9 bases not matched to a gene. This CDR3 contains 14 residues. The chain's CDR3 is CASGRPGGPNEQFF. The CDR3 nucleotides are TGTGCCAGCGGGCGACCGGGAGGGCCCAATGAGCAGTTCTTC.

V gene TRBV15 combines with J gene TRBJ1-4; 9 bases map to TRBD1. Germline-derived CDR1 and CDR2 are LNHNV and YYDKDF (reference sequence). The V segment lost 3 bases and the J segment 4 bases; nucleotides outside the gene matches: 3. This CDR3 region has 15 residues. CDR3 residues: CATSRGQGGNEKLFF. CDR3 DNA sequence: TGTGCCACCAGCAGGGGACAGGGCGGTAATGAAAAACTGTTTTTT.

The genes are TRBV11-2 and TRBJ1-3; D is possibly TRBD1 (5 bases). This CDR3 spans 16 amino acids. V was pared by 5 bases and J by 8 bases, with 22 bases between. The V gene's germline CDR1 is SGHAT and CDR2 FQNNGV. CDR3 bases: TGTGCCAGCAGCCTACGGGCCGCGGCTACAGGAGACACCATATATTTT. This encodes CASSLRAAATGDTIYF.

The rearrangement links TRBV27 to TRBJ2-7; 11 nucleotides agree with TRBD2. CDR3 length: 17 residues. Looked up from germline, CDR1 is MNHEY and CDR2 is SMNVEV (reference sequence). The ends lost 0 bases at V and 6 bases at J; junction bases unmatched: 10. The CDR3 DNA is TGTGCCAGCAGTTTATCGCTAGCGGGGGGAGGGGTCCGCGAGCAGTACTTC. It specifies CASSLSLAGGGVREQYF.

The chain joins TRBV5-4 to TRBJ2-3, with a weak D call TRBD2 (5 bases). V was pared by 4 bases and J by 6 bases, with 18 bases between. Germline-derived CDR1 and CDR2 are SGHNT and YYREEE (reference sequence). The CDR3 has 15 residues. The CDR3 DNA sequence: TGTGCCAGCAGCCCGCAGGCGGGCCAAGGCGATACGCAGTATTTT. This sequence encodes CASSPQAGQGDTQYF.

V is TRBV18 and J is TRBJ2-4; 7 positions agree with TRBD2. The germline V gene encodes CDR1 KGHSH and CDR2 LQKENI. V lost 2 bases, J lost 5 bases, and 9 bases stayed unmatched. This CDR3 region has 16 residues. CDR3 bases: TGTGCCAGCTCACCATTTAGACTAGCTGGGGAAAACATTCAGTACTTC. Translated, it gives CASSPFRLAGENIQYF.

The rearrangement links TRBV5-1 to TRBJ1-5; TRBD1 agrees at 7 bases. Losses at the gene ends were 0 bases for V and 4 bases for J; bases not matched to a gene: 4. CDR3 size: 15 residues. CDR1 and CDR2 (germline): SGHRS, YFSETQ. The CDR3 DNA sequence: TGCGCCAGCAGCTTGGGTGGGACAGAAAATCAGCCCCAGCATTTT. Its translation is CASSLGGTENQPQHF.

The chain joins TRBV19 to TRBJ1-2; D may be TRBD1 (6 bases). This CDR3 comprises 13 residues. The germline V and J ends were trimmed by 7 bases and 6 bases, with 15 bases remaining between them. Per germline, CDR1 LNHDA and CDR2 SQIVND (reference sequence). CDR3 in DNA: TGTGCCAGTAAAGAGGGGGATATGAATGGCTACACCTTC. Amino acid sequence: CASKEGDMNGYTF.

This chain links TRBV9 with TRBJ1-1; no firm D call. The CDR3 is 14 amino acids. With 4 bases removed from V and 0 bases from J, the gap between germline ends came to 10 bases. From germline, CDR1 is SGDLS and CDR2 YYNGEE. CDR3 sequence reads: CASSPIRVNTEAFF. As DNA, the CDR3 is TGTGCCAGCAGCCCCATCCGCGTGAACACTGAAGCTTTCTTT.

The chain carries TRBV5-1 and TRBJ1-4; D call uncertain. V lost 4 bases and J lost 3, with 22 bases in between. Germline CDR1 is SGHRS and CDR2 is YFSETQ. The CDR3 extends over 18 amino acids. CDR3: CASSQAPPGRRANEKLFF. CDR3 nucleotide sequence: TGCGCCAGCAGCCAGGCTCCTCCCGGGAGGAGAGCTAATGAAAAACTGTTTTTT.

This sequence joins TRBV28 and TRBJ1-6; 9 nucleotides match TRBD1. Trimming at V came to 10 bases and at J to 10 bases, leaving 11 bases not matched to a gene. The CDR3 covers 14 residues. Germline CDR1 reads MDHEN; CDR2 reads SYDVKM. CDR3 amino acids: CATPGQGRGSPLHF. The CDR3 DNA follows: TGTGCCACTCCGGGACAGGGCCGCGGATCACCCCTCCACTTT.

This clone was counted once. CDR3 nucleotide sequence: TGTGCCAGCAGCCCCGACCTCGGACTAGTCTCTTCCGAGCAGTTCTTC. Translated: CASSPDLGLVSSEQFF. V is TRBV7-6 and J is TRBJ2-1, with TRBD2 matching 7 bases. Trimming cost V 5 bases and J 10 bases; bases outside gene matches: 17. CDR3 length: 16 residues. CDR1 is SGHVS, CDR2 FNYEAQ, per germline.

As DNA, the CDR3 is TGTGCCAGCAGTGATCCGGGACTGGGGTCCTACGAGCAGTACTTC. Protein sequence: CASSDPGLGSYEQYF. The rearrangement links TRBV2 to TRBJ2-7; TRBD2 is a possible D gene (6 bases). CDR3 size: 15 residues. Germline values: CDR1 SNHLY, CDR2 FYNNEI. The V and J ends lost 3 bases and 1 base respectively, with 13 bases between them.

The chain employs TRBV4-2 and TRBJ1-1; D remains unclear. The germline CDR1 and CDR2 sequences are LGHNA and YNFKEQ. The CDR3 covers 14 residues. Trimming took 4 bases from V and 0 from J, leaving 9 bases between them. The DNA of the CDR3 is TGTGCCAGCAGCCGGGAGGGATTGAACACTGAAGCTTTCTTT. It specifies CASSREGLNTEAFF.

This clone occurred once. This chain connects TRBV18 to TRBJ2-1, with no clear D. V shed 3 bases and J shed 1 base, with 13 bases lying between them. This CDR3 has 16 amino acids. Germline CDR1 KGHSH, CDR2 LQKENI. CDR3: CASSPNSPYSYNEQFF. CDR3 nucleotides: TGTGCCAGCTCACCTAACAGTCCCTATTCCTACAATGAGCAGTTCTTC.

The chain uses TRBV7-3 and TRBJ2-7, with 14 positions matching TRBD2. The V and J ends lost 0 bases and 3 bases, in that order; junction bases with no gene match: 7. The germline V gene encodes CDR1 SGHTA and CDR2 FQGTGA. The CDR3 loop spans 18 amino acids. CDR3 sequence: CASSLTGTSGRVSYEQYF. The CDR3 DNA follows: TGTGCCAGCAGCTTAACGGGGACTAGCGGGAGAGTCAGCTACGAGCAGTACTTC.

The J gene is TRBJ2-1, the V gene TRBV6-5; TRBD1 might be the D (5 bases). V was shortened by 5 bases and J by 10 bases, with 9 bases between the two germline ends. CDR1 and CDR2 from the germline V gene are MNHEY and SVGAGI. CDR3 length: 11 amino acids. DNA for the CDR3: TGTGCCAGCAGTAGCAGGACAGAGCAGTTCTTC. It is translated as CASSSRTEQFF.

The chain carries TRBV6-5 and TRBJ2-7; maybe TRBD2 (6 bases). CDR3 length equals 11 residues. Trimming took 7 bases from V and 3 from J, leaving 7 bases between them. Germline CDR1 MNHEY, CDR2 SVGAGI. The CDR3 region is CASTSVYEQYF. The CDR3 region has the DNA TGTGCCAGCACTAGCGTCTACGAGCAGTACTTC.

The chain carries TRBV14 and TRBJ2-7, with 13 bases matching TRBD2. Trimming cost V 4 bases and J 3 bases; bases outside gene matches: 3. There are 15 residues in the CDR3. Germline V CDR1 and CDR2: SGHDN, FVKESK. The CDR3 sequence: CASSPRLAGGYEQYF. The CDR3 nucleotides read TGTGCCAGCAGCCCCCGACTAGCGGGGGGCTACGAGCAGTACTTC.

This chain links TRBV27 with TRBJ2-4; 12 positions match TRBD1. The CDR3 runs 19 residues. Germline trimming cut 0 bases from V and 3 bases from J; bases unmatched to any gene: 9. Germline V CDR1 and CDR2: MNHEY, SMNVEV (reference sequence). CDR3 in amino acids: CASSLSGWDRGQGKNIQYF. The CDR3 DNA is TGTGCCAGCAGTTTATCGGGCTGGGACAGGGGGCAAGGCAAAAACATTCAGTACTTC.

In this sample, this clone turned up a few times. J is TRBJ2-1 and V is TRBV24-1; 9 bases map to TRBD1. From germline, CDR1 is KGHDR and CDR2 SFDVKD. CDR3 length equals 16 residues. Trimming took 4 bases from V and 5 from J; bases not matched to a gene: 8. CDR3 DNA sequence: TGTGCCACCAGTGACCCCGGACAGGGGTTGGACAATGAGCAGTTCTTC. As protein: CATSDPGQGLDNEQFF.

In this sample, this clone turned up a few times. This chain connects TRBV7-9 to TRBJ2-1; D may be TRBD2 (5 bases). The CDR3 totals 16 residues. Germline values: CDR1 SEHNR, CDR2 FQNEAQ (reference sequence). Trimming took 8 bases from V and 0 from J, leaving 17 bases between them. The CDR3 spells CASLGGAGSSYNEQFF. The DNA of the CDR3 is TGTGCCAGCCTGGGTGGCGCGGGCAGCTCCTACAATGAGCAGTTCTTC. Variable domain in full (rest from reference TRBV7-9 and TRBJ2-1): DTGVSQNPRHKITKRGQNVTFRCDPISEHNRLYWYRQTLGQGPEFLTYFQNEAQLEKSRLLSDRFSAERPKGSFSTLEIQRTEQGDSAMYLCASLGGAGSSYNEQFFGPGTRLTVL.

Only one count was recorded for this clone. The chain uses TRBV28 and TRBJ1-2; 7 nucleotides agree with TRBD1. V shed 4 bases and J 3 bases; nucleotides not matched to a gene: 5. The germline V gene encodes CDR1 MDHEN and CDR2 SYDVKM. The CDR3 is made up of 14 amino acids. CDR3 amino acids: CASSSEQGYYGYTF. DNA of the CDR3: TGTGCCAGCAGTTCCGAACAGGGGTACTATGGCTACACCTTC.